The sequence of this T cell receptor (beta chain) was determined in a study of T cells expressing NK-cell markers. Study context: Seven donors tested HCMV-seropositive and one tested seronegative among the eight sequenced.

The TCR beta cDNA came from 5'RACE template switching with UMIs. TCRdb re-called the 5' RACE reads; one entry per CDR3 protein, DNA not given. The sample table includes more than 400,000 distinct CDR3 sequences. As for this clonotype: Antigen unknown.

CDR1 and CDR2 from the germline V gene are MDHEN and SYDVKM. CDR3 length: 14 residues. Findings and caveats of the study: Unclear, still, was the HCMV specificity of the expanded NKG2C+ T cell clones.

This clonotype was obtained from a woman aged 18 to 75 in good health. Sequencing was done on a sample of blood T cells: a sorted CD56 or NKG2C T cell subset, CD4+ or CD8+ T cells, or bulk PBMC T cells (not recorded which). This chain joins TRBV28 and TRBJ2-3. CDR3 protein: CASSLMGSADTQYF.